A selection of T cell receptor beta chains follows, all from one sample in a study of blood T cell repertoires in COVID-19. Sequenced by immunoSEQ multiplex PCR; TCRdb stores in-frame clones only, minus some. The table includes 150,000 to 200,000 clones, about four fifths detected once. The sample taken for sequencing was peripheral blood. These receptor sequences come from a man younger than 35 with active or convalescent COVID-19. Both conserved end residues are part of each CDR3. D genes are given only for firm matches. Not all rows give a size; the values are once, few, many and, for expanded clones, a class.

TRBV11-2	.	TRBJ2-2	.	CASSLDQGYTGELFF	TGTGCCAGCAGCTTAGACCAGGGTTACACCGGGGAGCTGTTTTTT
TRBV7-2	.	TRBJ2-5	.	CASSFPGPRGSGETQYF	TGTGCCAGCAGCTTCCCTGGACCAAGGGGGAGTGGGGAGACCCAGTACTTC
TRBV15	.	TRBJ2-5	.	CATSRAGRRETQYF	TGTGCCACCAGCAGGGCAGGGAGGCGAGAGACCCAGTACTTC
TRBV5-5	TRBD1	TRBJ2-7	.	CASSLQTGPYEQYF	TGTGCCAGCAGCCTACAGACAGGGCCCTACGAGCAGTACTTC
TRBV11-2	.	TRBJ2-3	.	CASSLKGFGTDTQYF	TGTGCCAGCAGCTTAAAGGGGTTCGGCACAGATACGCAGTATTTT
TRBV12-3/TRBV12-4	.	TRBJ1-1	.	CASSLPFGGLAFF	TGTGCCAGCAGTCTCCCGTTCGGCGGGTTGGCTTTCTTT
TRBV7-9	.	TRBJ2-7	.	CASSRLGQDSSYEQYF	TGTGCCAGCAGCAGGCTGGGACAAGACAGCTCCTACGAGCAGTACTTC
TRBV10-1	.	TRBJ2-2	.	CARIESPGELFF	TGCGCCAGGATAGAAAGTCCCGGGGAGCTGTTTTTT
TRBV27	TRBD1	TRBJ1-4	few	CATKTGTGGEKLFF	TGTGCCACCAAAACCGGGACAGGGGGTGAAAAACTGTTTTTT
TRBV5-1	TRBD1	TRBJ2-7	.	CASSWTGGEQYEQYF	TGCGCCAGCAGCTGGACAGGGGGCGAACAGTACGAGCAGTACTTC
TRBV7-2	.	TRBJ1-5	.	CASSLVYNQPQHF	TGTGCCAGCAGCTTAGTATACAATCAGCCCCAGCATTTT
TRBV18	.	TRBJ2-3	.	CASSPGQGPDTQYF	TGTGCCAGCTCACCCGGGCAGGGCCCAGATACGCAGTATTTT
TRBV5-1	.	TRBJ1-1	once	CASSLLGQDTEAFF	TGCGCCAGCAGCTTGCTTGGGCAGGACACTGAAGCTTTCTTT
TRBV6-6	TRBD1	TRBJ1-1	.	CASSDTGGVNTEAFF	TGTGCCAGCAGCGATACAGGGGGTGTGAACACTGAAGCTTTCTTT
TRBV15	TRBD1	TRBJ2-2	.	CATKSDRENTGELFF	TGTGCCACCAAGTCCGACAGGGAGAACACCGGGGAGCTGTTTTTT
TRBV30	.	TRBJ1-6	.	CAWSVSGSYNSPLHF	TGTGCCTGGAGTGTAAGCGGATCCTATAATTCACCCCTCCACTTT
TRBV6-5	.	TRBJ2-5	.	CASRGRQETQYF	TGTGCCAGCAGGGGCAGACAAGAGACCCAGTACTTC
TRBV19	TRBD2	TRBJ2-5	.	CASSGGRAETQYF	TGTGCCAGTAGTGGCGGGAGGGCTGAAACCCAGTACTTC
TRBV27	TRBD2	TRBJ2-5	.	CASSLRGTSSVRETQYF	TGTGCCAGCAGTTTAAGAGGGACTAGTTCAGTCCGAGAGACCCAGTACTTC
TRBV19	.	TRBJ1-5	.	CASSIQQGDYQPQHF	TGTGCCAGTAGTATCCAACAAGGGGACTATCAGCCCCAGCATTTT
TRBV28	.	TRBJ1-2	.	CASKTLPHRDNGYTF	TGTGCCAGCAAGACCCTCCCACACAGGGACAATGGCTACACCTTC
TRBV11-3	TRBD2	TRBJ2-4	once	CASSLEFDGGRAKNIQYF	TGTGCCAGCAGCTTAGAGTTCGATGGCGGGAGAGCCAAAAACATTCAGTACTTC
TRBV9	.	TRBJ1-5	.	CASSGQGGNQPQHF	TGTGCCAGCAGCGGTCAGGGTGGCAATCAGCCCCAGCATTTT
TRBV10-2	.	TRBJ2-1	.	CASSETGRTEQFF	TGCGCCAGCAGTGAAACAGGGCGCACCGAGCAGTTCTTC
TRBV24-1	.	TRBJ2-1	.	CATSAKMSEQFF	TGTGCCACCAGTGCAAAGATGAGTGAGCAGTTCTTC
TRBV5-1	.	TRBJ2-5	.	CASSEGLKYQETQYF	TGCGCCAGCAGCGAGGGACTGAAGTACCAAGAGACCCAGTACTTC
TRBV13	TRBD2	TRBJ2-7	few	CASSLRLAGYEQYF	TGTGCCAGCAGTCTCAGACTAGCGGGCTACGAGCAGTACTTC
TRBV6-6	TRBD2	TRBJ2-2	.	CASSKGGLAGEELFF	TGTGCCAGCAGTAAAGGAGGGCTAGCGGGGGAAGAGCTGTTTTTT
TRBV7-2	.	TRBJ2-5	.	CASSFFRRSLQETQYF	TGTGCCAGCAGCTTTTTTCGGCGGAGCCTACAAGAGACCCAGTACTTC
TRBV18	TRBD1	TRBJ2-6	.	CASSPPGQGAYGANVLTF	TGTGCCAGCTCACCACCGGGACAGGGGGCGTACGGGGCCAACGTCCTGACTTTC
TRBV9	.	TRBJ1-2	.	CASSGERGLQGYTF	TGTGCCAGCAGCGGAGAACGGGGTCTTCAGGGCTACACCTTC
TRBV11-2	TRBD1	TRBJ1-6	.	CASSLYRGQGVRSPLHF	TGTGCCAGCAGCTTATATCGGGGACAGGGGGTTAGGTCACCCCTCCACTTT
TRBV13	TRBD1	TRBJ1-2	.	CASSFNRGVAKGYTF	TGTGCCAGCAGCTTTAACAGGGGTGTAGCTAAGGGCTACACCTTC
TRBV28	TRBD1	TRBJ1-6	.	CASNGGDSSYNSPLHF	TGTGCCAGCAATGGTGGGGACAGCTCCTATAATTCACCCCTCCACTTT
TRBV5-4	TRBD2	TRBJ2-1	once	CASSGAASGGWQGEQFF	TGTGCCAGCAGTGGTGCGGCTAGCGGGGGGTGGCAGGGTGAGCAGTTCTTC
TRBV7-9	.	TRBJ2-5	.	CASSSGQETQYF	TGTGCCAGCAGCTCCGGGCAAGAGACCCAGTACTTC
TRBV14	TRBD1	TRBJ2-2	.	CASSQAVMAGGWSGELFF	TGTGCCAGCAGCCAAGCGGTCATGGCAGGGGGATGGTCCGGGGAGCTGTTTTTT
TRBV7-9	.	TRBJ1-1	.	CASSLDTNTEAFF	TGTGCCAGCAGCTTAGACACAAACACTGAAGCTTTCTTT
TRBV30	TRBD2	TRBJ2-7	.	CAWSSGRVYEQYF	TGTGCCTGGAGTAGCGGGAGAGTCTACGAGCAGTACTTC
TRBV10-3	TRBD1	TRBJ1-2	.	CAINDRADYGYTF	TGTGCCATCAACGACAGGGCGGACTATGGCTACACCTTC